This T cell receptor (beta chain) was identified during a study of cytomegalovirus exposure and HLA in healthy donors. Study-level background: Genetic ancestry analysis placed over 75% of the 400 or so donors that were genotyped in the Caucasian-associated cluster.

Each donor was healthy, and each was a bone marrow donor. Regarding this clone: Its antigen is unidentified.

General study results and limits: Rarity held for most TCR sequences, but there were some public TCRs that occurred in many donors.

PCR primers comprised 60 Vbeta and 13 Jbeta primers. TCRdb's table, derived via immunoSEQ multiplex PCR, lists solely in-frame clones and lacks some. The sample lists some 150,000 clones; approximately 79% were seen once. The receptor's source is a man in his sixties in good health and CMV-seronegative. The sample consisted of PBMCs.

The CDR3 protein is CASSLLSGLGNIHEQFF. CDR3 nucleotide sequence: TGTGCCAGCAGTTTACTCTCGGGACTAGGAAACATCCATGAGCAGTTCTTC. The chain is built from TRBV28 and TRBJ2-1, with 8 positions matching TRBD2. This CDR3 region has 17 residues. Germline V gene sequence: CDR1 MDHEN, CDR2 SYDVKM. With V trimmed by 2 bases and J by 8 bases, 14 bases remained unmatched.